The entry below gives a single T cell receptor (beta chain) sequence along with its context. The data belong to a study of CD8 T cells in Susac syndrome. RNA amounts of about 0.5 to 1 ug underwent reverse transcription with random hexamers. Amplification of TCR beta CDR3 used immunoSEQ multiplex PCR across 54 Vbeta and 13 Jbeta. In TCRdb, the immunoSEQ multiplex PCR reads were re-called with MiXCR into one record per CDR3 protein. The table lists 160,000 or so distinct CDR3 sequences, 95% of them singletons. In contrast to the negatively isolated CD8+ and CD4+ T cells, TEMRA cells were FACS-enriched. This CDR3 is 16 amino acids long. Trimming took 0 bases from V and 3 from J, leaving 16 bases between them. The germline V gene encodes CDR1 SGDLS and CDR2 YYNGEE.

The rearrangement uses TRBV9 and TRBJ2-7, with TRBD2 as a possible D gene (5 bases). The receptor was isolated from a human donor with multiple sclerosis. The sequencing sample was made of CD8+ T cells from PBMCs. The CDR3 protein is CASSVGPGKDLYEQYF. As DNA, the CDR3 is TGTGCCAGCAGCGTAGGTCCCGGGAAAGATCTCTACGAGCAGTACTTC.